Included here is one T cell receptor (beta chain) sequence, with context. Antigen specificity is unknown. The junction departs from the called germline gene at one end, perhaps through a read error. CDR1 and CDR2 from the germline V gene are MGHRA and YSYEKL. The CDR3 contains 14 residues. The entry originates in a study of cytomegalovirus exposure and HLA in healthy donors. General study points: According to the study, roughly 160 TCR beta chains were cytomegalovirus-associated.

Measured with immunoSEQ multiplex PCR; TCRdb has only the in-frame clones, and not every one. This table holds about 200,000 clones, about 79% found once. The sequence came from a woman aged 25 to 39 in good health and CMV-seropositive. The sample consisted of PBMCs. The chain is built from TRBV4-1 and TRBJ1-2, with D unclear. CDR3 DNA sequence: TGCGCCAGCAGCCAAGAGTCACAGTCCTATAGCTACACCTTC. It is translated as CASSQESQSYSYTF.